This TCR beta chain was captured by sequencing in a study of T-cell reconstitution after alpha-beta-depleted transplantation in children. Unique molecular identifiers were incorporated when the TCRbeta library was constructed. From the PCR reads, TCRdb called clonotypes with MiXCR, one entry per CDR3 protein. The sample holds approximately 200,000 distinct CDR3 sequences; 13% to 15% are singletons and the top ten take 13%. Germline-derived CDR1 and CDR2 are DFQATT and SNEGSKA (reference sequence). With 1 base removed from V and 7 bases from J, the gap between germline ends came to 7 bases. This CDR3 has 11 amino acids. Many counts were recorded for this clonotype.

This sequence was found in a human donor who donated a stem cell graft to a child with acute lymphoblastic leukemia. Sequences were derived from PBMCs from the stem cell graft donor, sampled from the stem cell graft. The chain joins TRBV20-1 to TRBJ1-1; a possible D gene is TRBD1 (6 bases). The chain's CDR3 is CSARGRGEAFF. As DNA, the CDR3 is TGCAGTGCTAGAGGCAGGGGTGAAGCTTTCTTT.